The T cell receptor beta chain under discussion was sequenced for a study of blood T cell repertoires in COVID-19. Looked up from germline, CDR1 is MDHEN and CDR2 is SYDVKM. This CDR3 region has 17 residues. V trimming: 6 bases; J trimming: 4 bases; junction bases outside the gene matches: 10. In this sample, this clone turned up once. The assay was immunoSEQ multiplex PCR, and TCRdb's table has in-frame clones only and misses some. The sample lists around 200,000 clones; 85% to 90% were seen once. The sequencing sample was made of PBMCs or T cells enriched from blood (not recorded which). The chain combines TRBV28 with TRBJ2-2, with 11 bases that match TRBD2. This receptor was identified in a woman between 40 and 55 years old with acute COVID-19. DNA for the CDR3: TGTGCCAGCAGACCCTCGAAACTAGCGGGGGCCACCGGGGAGCTGTTTTTT. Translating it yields CASRPSKLAGATGELFF.